The next 11 T cell receptor beta chains were all read from a single sample in a study of neurological immune-mediated disorders. MiXCR, run by TCRdb on the 5' RACE reads, gives a single entry per CDR3 protein. Of roughly 60,000 distinct CDR3 sequences in the sample, 3.5% to 4.5% were seen once. What was sequenced was PBMCs. The receptors originated from a woman aged 50 to 65 with multiple sclerosis.

This clonotype was recorded a few times. The V call is TRBV13, the J call TRBJ2-2, with D perhaps matching TRBD2 (5 bases). This CDR3 spans 12 amino acids. Trimming pared 1 base from V and 9 bases from J, leaving 6 bases between. Per germline, CDR1 PRHDT and CDR2 FYEKMQ (reference sequence). The CDR3 DNA reads as TGTGCCAGCAGCTTAGCCGGGAGGGAGCTGTTTTTT. Protein: CASSLAGRELFF. Supplemented by reference TRBV13 and TRBJ2-2, the full variable domain reads AAGVIQSPRHLIKEKRETATLKCYPIPRHDTVYWYQQGPGQDPQFLISFYEKMQSDKGSIPDRFSAQQFSDYHSELNMSSLELGDSALYFCASSLAGRELFFGEGSRLTVL.

This clonotype turned up a few times. The rearrangement links TRBV9 to TRBJ2-1; no clear D. There are 13 residues in the CDR3. From germline, CDR1 is SGDLS and CDR2 YYNGEE. With 3 bases removed from V and 6 bases from J, the gap between germline ends came to 10 bases. The CDR3 DNA follows: TGTGCCAGCAGCGCGTCACCCATCAATGAGCAGTTCTTC. As protein: CASSASPINEQFF.

This clonotype was picked up many times. The chain links TRBV18 to TRBJ1-6, with 8 nucleotides matching TRBD1. CDR3 length equals 14 residues. V lost 3 bases to trimming and J lost 9 bases; unmatched junction nucleotides: 4. Germline loops: CDR1 KGHSH, CDR2 LQKENI. In DNA, the CDR3 is TGTGCCAGCTCACCTGACAGGGGAGGTTCACCCCTCCACTTT. Encoded protein: CASSPDRGGSPLHF.

This chain connects TRBV18 to TRBJ1-1; no clear D gene. V lost 4 bases, J lost 1 base, and 13 bases lay in between. The germline CDR1 and CDR2 sequences are KGHSH and LQKENI. The CDR3 totals 15 residues. For the CDR3, the DNA is TGTGCCAGCTCACTACGCCAGGAAACGAACACTGAAGCTTTCTTT. This translates into CASSLRQETNTEAFF.

Worth noting for this clonotype: A read error is possible here, since a much larger clone lies one base away. This sequence joins TRBV20-1 and TRBJ2-7; TRBD2 matches 7 bases. The CDR3 is 14 residues long. The germline V gene has CDR1 DFQATT and CDR2 SNEGSKA (reference sequence). DNA of the CDR3: TGCAGCGTCCCAACGCGGGAGAATCGGGAAGAGCAGTACTTC. Protein product: CSVPTRENREEQYF.

This clonotype occurred a few times. The chain joins TRBV6-2 or TRBV6-3 to TRBJ2-7; no reliable D call. V gave up 2 bases and J gave up 6 bases, with 5 bases separating them. CDR1 and CDR2 from the germline V gene are MNHEY and SVGEGT. This CDR3 is built from 11 residues. The CDR3 loop is CASSYGPEQYF. CDR3 bases: TGTGCCAGCAGTTACGGGCCCGAGCAGTACTTC.

This clonotype was detected many times. The chain couples TRBV20-1 to TRBJ1-1; 8 bases line up with TRBD1. The germline CDR1 and CDR2 sequences are DFQATT and SNEGSKA (reference sequence). The V segment lost 4 bases and the J segment 11 bases; nucleotides outside the gene matches: 12. This CDR3 spans 13 amino acids. CDR3 region: CSATTDRGPGAFF. DNA for the CDR3: TGCAGTGCTACAACAGACAGGGGCCCTGGTGCTTTCTTT.

This clonotype came up many times. This sequence joins TRBV5-1 and TRBJ2-7, with 7 bases aligning to TRBD1. Germline trimming cut 0 bases from V and 6 bases from J; bases unmatched to any gene: 6. The CDR3 extends over 14 amino acids. Germline assignment: CDR1 SGHRS and CDR2 YFSETQ. The CDR3 sequence: CASSLANRGVEQYF. CDR3 bases: TGCGCCAGCAGCTTGGCTAACAGGGGAGTCGAGCAGTACTTC. Full variable domain (missing parts from reference TRBV5-1 and TRBJ2-7): KAGVTQTPRYLIKTRGQQVTLSCSPISGHRSVSWYQQTPGQGLQFLFEYFSETQRNKGNFPGRFSGRQFSNSRSEMNVSTLELGDSALYLCASSLANRGVEQYFGPGTRLTVT.

This clonotype was found a few times. At one end the junction does not follow the germline gene, possibly because of a read error. This chain uses TRBV25-1 with TRBJ1-5; 7 bases are shared with TRBD1. This CDR3 is built from 15 residues. The germline gives CDR1 MGHDK, CDR2 SYGVNS. CDR3 nucleotide sequence: TGTGCCAGCAGTGAAGTCGAGGGGGCCGATCAGCCCCAGAATTTT. This sequence encodes CASSEVEGADQPQNF.

The table lists this clonotype with many counts. The rearrangement joins TRBV5-1 to TRBJ2-5, with D possibly matching TRBD1 (6 bases). The V gene's germline CDR1 is SGHRS and CDR2 YFSETQ. The V gene lost 0 bases and the J gene lost 1 base, with 13 bases spanning the gap. The CDR3 is 16 residues long. Here the CDR3 DNA reads TGCGCCAGCAGCTTGGGTCCCGGACAGACCCAAGAGACCCAGTACTTC. It encodes CASSLGPGQTQETQYF.

This clonotype has ten or more counts. The V gene is TRBV12-3 or TRBV12-4, the J gene TRBJ1-4; D gene unclear. Trimming took 6 bases from V and 10 from J, leaving 18 bases between them. The CDR3 loop spans 14 amino acids. The CDR3 spells CASRDQQWTSKLFF. DNA of the CDR3: TGTGCCAGCAGAGACCAACAGTGGACGTCAAAACTGTTTTTT.